Each of the 28 T cell receptor beta chains below was sequenced from the same sample in a study of T-cell memory formation after mild COVID-19. Each CDR3 protein is one row after TCRdb ran MiXCR on the 5' RACE reads. This sample has roughly 200,000 distinct CDR3 sequences; roughly 10% occur once, and the top ten carry roughly 3.5%. The source material was PBMCs or a T cell subset sorted from them (not recorded which). The receptors were gathered from a man between 18 and 29 years old who had mild COVID-19 (a few samples of this study predate the infection). Cell type and time point are not known.

This clonotype was seen many times. V is TRBV11-2 and J is TRBJ2-3; 12 bases line up with TRBD2. The V gene's germline CDR1 is SGHAT and CDR2 FQNNGV. The CDR3 length is 16 residues. Trimming cost V 5 bases and J 7 bases; bases outside gene matches: 10. The DNA of the CDR3 is TGTGCCAGCAGCGAGAGGACTAGCGGGGCCGGTAATACGCAGTATTTT. It specifies CASSERTSGAGNTQYF.

The chain has TRBV6-6 and TRBJ2-2, with D hard to call. In germline, CDR1 is MNHNY, CDR2 SVGAGI (reference sequence). V dropped 7 bases and J dropped 0 bases, with 18 bases sitting between them. The CDR3 runs 17 residues. CDR3 DNA sequence: TGTGCCAGCACCCCCTGGAAGACGCTCTCGAACACCGGGGAGCTGTTTTTT. It encodes CASTPWKTLSNTGELFF.

The table lists this clonotype with many counts. V usage is TRBV6-4 and J usage is TRBJ2-3, with TRBD2 matching 11 bases. This CDR3 is built from 15 residues. The germline CDR1 and CDR2 sequences are MRHNA and SNTAGT. V lost 4 bases, J lost 3 bases, and 3 bases stayed unmatched. For the CDR3, the DNA is TGTGCCAGCAGTGCCTCTAGCGGGGGGACAGATACGCAGTATTTT. This gives the protein CASSASSGGTDTQYF.

This chain links TRBV2 with TRBJ2-5, with TRBD2 identical over 8 bases. Trimming took 3 bases from V and 2 from J; bases not matched to a gene: 5. The CDR3 length is 15 residues. The germline V gene encodes CDR1 SNHLY and CDR2 FYNNEI. The CDR3 loop is CASSEIAGIQETQYF. CDR3 nucleotides: TGTGCCAGCAGTGAGATAGCGGGGATACAAGAGACCCAGTACTTC.

At least ten counts were recorded for this clonotype. The V call is TRBV7-2, the J call TRBJ2-5; a weak D match, TRBD2 (5 bases). The length of the CDR3 is 13 residues. Germline V gene sequence: CDR1 SGHTA, CDR2 FQGNSA. Trimming removed 7 bases from V and 5 bases from J, with 14 bases in between. The CDR3 DNA sequence: TGTGCCAGCACCGTCGGACTGTGGGAGACCCAGTACTTC. Amino acids: CASTVGLWETQYF.

This clonotype was observed at least ten times. The rearrangement joins TRBV12-3 or TRBV12-4 to TRBJ2-3; 8 bases are shared with TRBD2. The trim removed 5 bases at V and 1 base at J, leaving 8 bases unmatched. This CDR3 is 16 amino acids long. This chain's CDR3 is CASSLYVSGGTDTQYF. The CDR3 bases are TGTGCCAGCAGTCTCTACGTTAGCGGGGGCACAGATACGCAGTATTTT.

The CDR3 protein is CASSFQDVYEQYF. CDR3 DNA: TGTGCCAGCAGCTTTCAGGATGTCTACGAGCAGTACTTC. The chain links TRBV7-9 to TRBJ2-7; D is ambiguous. Germline CDR1 SEHNR, CDR2 FQNEAQ (reference sequence). Trimming pared 3 bases from V and 3 bases from J, leaving 9 bases between. The CDR3 sequence is 13 residues long.

This clonotype appeared a few times. The J gene is TRBJ1-2, the V gene TRBV7-2; D gene uncertain. Germline CDR1 and CDR2: SGHTA and FQGNSA. CDR3 length: 15 residues. V was clipped by 1 base and J by 4 bases, with 13 bases between them. In DNA form, the CDR3 reads TGTGCCAGCAGCTTAGGACTGAACCAGCCCTATGGCTACACCTTC. Protein: CASSLGLNQPYGYTF.

This clonotype was seen many times. The chain links TRBV20-1 to TRBJ2-3; D unresolved. The V gene lost 5 bases and the J gene lost 2 bases, with 23 bases spanning the gap. The CDR3 has 17 amino acids. CDR1 and CDR2 (germline): DFQATT, SNEGSKA (reference sequence). In DNA form, the CDR3 reads TGCAGTGCTCCCTCCACCAGCGCCAAAGGGTACACAGATACGCAGTATTTT. Protein product: CSAPSTSAKGYTDTQYF.

This clonotype has at least ten counts. The CDR3 loop is CASSQSLGAGEQFF. In nucleotides, the CDR3 is TGCGCCAGCAGCCAATCCCTCGGGGCCGGTGAGCAGTTCTTC. The V call is TRBV4-3, the J call TRBJ2-1, with D perhaps matching TRBD1 or TRBD2 (5 bases each). Trimming took 2 bases from V and 9 from J, leaving 14 bases between them. CDR1 is LGHNA, CDR2 YSLEER, per germline. The CDR3 has 14 amino acids.

On this clonotype: One end of the junction does not line up with germline, which may come from a read error. This chain joins TRBV7-7 and TRBJ2-5; 9 bases map to TRBD2. The CDR3 extends over 16 amino acids. In germline, CDR1 is SSHAT, CDR2 FNYEAQ (reference sequence). This CDR3 is CASSLGVAGAQETQYF. The DNA for the CDR3 is TGTGCTAGCAGCTTAGGGGTAGCGGGGGCCCAAGAGACCCAGTACTTC. Based on the CDR3 plus reference TRBV7-7 and TRBJ2-5, the full variable domain is GAGVSQSPRYKVTKRGQDVTLRCDPISSHATLYWYQQALGQGPEFLTYFNYEAQPDKSGLPSDRFSAERPEGSISTLTIQRTEQRDSAMYRCASSLGVAGAQETQYFGPGTRLLVL.

The CDR3 reads CATSAEGTGDYEQYF. The CDR3 DNA sequence: TGTGCCACCAGCGCTGAGGGGACAGGTGACTACGAGCAGTACTTC. The chain recombines TRBV15 with TRBJ2-7, with 8 positions matching TRBD1. V was pared by 5 bases and J by 3 bases, with 9 bases of the junction left unmatched. CDR3 length equals 15 residues. Germline V gene data show CDR1 as LNHNV and CDR2 as YYDKDF (reference sequence).

This clonotype has more than one count but fewer than ten. The CDR3 is CAISRQGQANGYTF. CDR3 nucleotides: TGTGCCATCAGCCGACAGGGGCAAGCCAATGGCTACACCTTC. V and J are TRBV10-3 and TRBJ1-2; TRBD1 matches at 8 bases. Germline V gene lookup returns CDR1 ENHRY and CDR2 SYGVKD. The CDR3 has 14 amino acids. V lost 6 bases, J lost 6 bases, and 9 bases stayed unmatched.

The table lists this clonotype with many counts. The chain is built from TRBV12-3 or TRBV12-4 and TRBJ2-3, with a weak D call TRBD2 (5 bases). The CDR3 is 13 amino acids. Trimming pared 5 bases from V and 6 bases from J, leaving 12 bases between. As DNA, the CDR3 is TGTGCCAGCAGTCCACGCCCGGGGGATACGCAGTATTTT. Protein product: CASSPRPGDTQYF.

This clonotype has a handful of counts. The CDR3 sequence: CASSMREGGETQYF. Written as DNA, the CDR3 is TGTGCCAGTAGTATGAGGGAGGGAGGAGAGACCCAGTACTTC. The chain has TRBV19 and TRBJ2-5; 7 nucleotides match TRBD2. Germline V gene data show CDR1 as LNHDA and CDR2 as SQIVND (reference sequence). J gave up 4 bases and V 3 bases, and 5 bases lay outside the gene matches. CDR3 size: 14 residues.

The chain couples TRBV12-3 or TRBV12-4 to TRBJ1-2, with a possible D match to TRBD1 (5 bases). There are 15 residues in the CDR3. Trimming took 1 base from V and 4 from J, leaving 13 bases between them. The CDR3 DNA reads TGTGCCAGCAGTTTAGATGGGCCAGGGCCCTATGGCTACACCTTC. Translated: CASSLDGPGPYGYTF.

This clonotype was seen only a few times. V and J are TRBV7-2 and TRBJ2-3, with 7 bases matching TRBD2. This CDR3 has 17 amino acids. With 3 bases clipped from V and 1 base from J, the junction kept 10 bases outside the gene matches. Per germline, CDR1 SGHTA and CDR2 FQGNSA. CDR3 DNA sequence: TGTGCCAGCAGCTTCTTTACGGGGGGTTTGGGCACAGATACGCAGTATTTT. Its translation is CASSFFTGGLGTDTQYF.

V gene TRBV4-2 combines with J gene TRBJ1-2; 8 positions agree with TRBD1. Germline CDR1 and CDR2: LGHNA and YNFKEQ. The CDR3 has 15 residues. J was trimmed by 7 bases and V by 1 base; bases with no gene match: 8. CDR3 residues: CASSQGRTGISGYTF. As DNA, the CDR3 is TGTGCCAGCAGCCAAGGCCGGACAGGGATTAGTGGCTACACCTTC.

The V and J genes are TRBV25-1 and TRBJ2-2; TRBD1 matches 7 bases. With 4 bases clipped from V and 5 bases from J, the junction kept 7 bases outside the gene matches. This CDR3 region has 15 residues. Germline-derived CDR1 and CDR2 are MGHDK and SYGVNS. CDR3 residues: CASSATGERTGELFF. The CDR3 nucleotides are TGTGCCAGCAGTGCTACAGGGGAAAGGACCGGGGAGCTGTTTTTT.

This clonotype was counted many times. V usage is TRBV6-2 or TRBV6-3 and J usage is TRBJ1-4; no clear D gene. The CDR3 spans 12 residues. The V and J ends lost 8 bases and 7 bases respectively, with 11 bases between them. CDR1 is MNHEY and CDR2 is SVGEGT in the germline V gene. In DNA form, the CDR3 reads TGTGCCAGCGCGCTGGGTCGTGAAAAACTGTTTTTT. The encoded protein is CASALGREKLFF.

This clonotype was observed at least ten times. The V and J genes are TRBV6-2 or TRBV6-3 and TRBJ1-5; D gene unclear. Germline V gene sequence: CDR1 MNHEY, CDR2 SVGEGT. CDR3 length: 13 amino acids. The germline V and J ends were trimmed by 4 bases and 2 bases, with 6 bases remaining between them. The CDR3 region has the DNA TGTGCCAGCAGTTCCCGGGGCAATCAGCCCCAGCATTTT. This gives the protein CASSSRGNQPQHF.

V and J are TRBV18 and TRBJ1-2; D possibly corresponds to TRBD1 (6 bases). V lost 2 bases to trimming and J lost 8 bases, with 15 bases between them. Per germline, CDR1 KGHSH and CDR2 LQKENI. There are 14 residues in the CDR3. This CDR3 reads CASSPGRDTSGYTF. Written as DNA, the CDR3 is TGTGCCAGCTCACCAGGCCGGGACACCTCGGGCTACACCTTC.

This clonotype has a count of ten or more. V gene TRBV4-1 combines with J gene TRBJ2-4; possible D gene TRBD1, 5 bases. V gave up 0 bases and J gave up 9 bases, with 12 bases separating them. CDR1 is MGHRA, CDR2 YSYEKL, per germline. The CDR3 runs to 14 residues. The CDR3, as DNA: TGCGCCAGCAGCCAAGATGGGCAGGGCGCCATTCAGTACTTC. This codes for CASSQDGQGAIQYF.

The chain links TRBV28 to TRBJ2-7, with 7 bases aligning to TRBD1. The CDR3 contains 14 residues. Germline trimming cut 5 bases from V and 4 bases from J; bases unmatched to any gene: 8. CDR1 and CDR2 (germline): MDHEN, SYDVKM. Here the CDR3 DNA reads TGTGCCAGCAGTCCACAGGGGATCTCATACGAGCAGTACGTC. Translating gives CASSPQGISYEQYV.

This clonotype was seen ten or more times. The CDR3 DNA reads TGCGCCAGCAGCGATAGCGGGGGCAGCTCCTACAATGAGCAGTTCTTC. Amino acid sequence: CASSDSGGSSYNEQFF. The chain uses TRBV5-1 and TRBJ2-1; 9 nucleotides line up with TRBD2. Germline values: CDR1 SGHRS, CDR2 YFSETQ. The CDR3 length is 16 residues. Unmatched junction bases numbered 5, after V lost 4 bases and J lost 0 bases.

This clonotype has more than one count but fewer than ten. CDR3 loop: CASSLDRASPLHF. The DNA of the CDR3 is TGCGCCAGCAGCTTGGACCGGGCTTCACCCCTCCACTTT. The V call is TRBV5-1, the J call TRBJ1-6; D unclear. The CDR3 loop spans 13 amino acids. Deletions cut 0 bases from V and 9 bases from J, with 7 bases between. Germline CDR1 reads SGHRS; CDR2 reads YFSETQ. Combining the CDR3 with reference TRBV5-1 and TRBJ1-6 gives the whole variable domain KAGVTQTPRYLIKTRGQQVTLSCSPISGHRSVSWYQQTPGQGLQFLFEYFSETQRNKGNFPGRFSGRQFSNSRSEMNVSTLELGDSALYLCASSLDRASPLHFGNGTRLTVT.

This clonotype was observed many times. J is TRBJ2-7 and V is TRBV12-3 or TRBV12-4; 8 nucleotides line up with TRBD1. The trim removed 6 bases at V and 6 bases at J, leaving 4 bases unmatched. CDR3 size: 12 residues. The CDR3 sequence is CASSLGQGEQYV. CDR3 sequence (DNA): TGTGCCAGCAGCCTAGGACAGGGCGAGCAGTACGTC.

The gene calls are TRBV5-1 and TRBJ1-6, with 11 bases matching TRBD1. CDR1 and CDR2 (germline): SGHRS, YFSETQ. There are 16 residues in the CDR3. J gave up 9 bases and V 4 bases, and 9 bases lay outside the gene matches. This CDR3 reads CASSNGQGARASPLHF. As DNA, the CDR3 is TGCGCCAGCAGCAATGGACAGGGGGCGCGGGCTTCACCCCTCCACTTT.